This is a list of T cell receptor beta chains from one sample in a study of molecular identifiers for immune sequencing clone quantification. TCRdb reanalysed the PCR reads using MiXCR and keeps one entry per CDR3 protein. The sample contains around 470,000 distinct CDR3 sequences, 20% to 25% of which appear only once. Sequencing was carried out using naive CD8+ T cells from blood, with Jurkat cell RNA spiked in. These receptors were collected from a human donor in good health. Some libraries in this study had Jurkat cell RNA spiked in. Each CDR3 is given with its conserved first and last residue. The order of the fields is CDR3 DNA, CDR3 protein, clone size, D gene, J gene, V gene. A D gene is named only where the DNA matches it firmly. A row's size may be missing; if present it is once, few, many or a size class.

TGTGCCAGCAGCTCTACTATGGGGGAGCTTTTGTACGAGCAGTACTTC CASSSTMGELLYEQYF - - TRBJ2-7 TRBV7-9
TGTGCCAGTAGGGCAGGGGGCATGACCACTGAAGCTTTCTTT CASRAGGMTTEAFF few TRBD1 TRBJ1-1 TRBV19
TGTGCCAGCAGTATCCGGGACGGGATAAATGAAAAACTGTTTTTT CASSIRDGINEKLFF few - TRBJ1-4 TRBV12-3/TRBV12-4
TGTGCCAGCAGCGTAGCTGACTGGCGGGAGCTGTTTTTT CASSVADWRELFF many - TRBJ2-2 TRBV9
TGTGCCAGCAGTCCAACCGGGACAGACATGAACACTGAAGCTTTCTTT CASSPTGTDMNTEAFF many TRBD1 TRBJ1-1 TRBV7-6
TGCGCCAGCAGCCAAGATCAGCTAGCGGGAGGCTCGTACGAGCAGTACTTC CASSQDQLAGGSYEQYF few TRBD2 TRBJ2-7 TRBV4-3
TGTGCCAGCAGCTTAGACGAAGTAGGGGCCTTCTATAGCAATCAGCCCCAGCATTTT CASSLDEVGAFYSNQPQHF many - TRBJ1-5 TRBV7-8
TGTGCCAGCAGTTACTCGAGTCAGGGGGGTTACGAGCAGTACTTC CASSYSSQGGYEQYF many - TRBJ2-7 TRBV6-5
TGTGCCAGTAGTACGACAGAGTATAGCAATCAGCCCCAGCATTTT CASSTTEYSNQPQHF few - TRBJ1-5 TRBV19
TGTGCCAGCAGCTTAAATCAGGGAAAGAGCTACAATGAGCAGTTCTTC CASSLNQGKSYNEQFF few - TRBJ2-1 TRBV7-8
TGCAGTGCTAGTGGGGAAGCGAACACTGAAGCTTTCTTT CSASGEANTEAFF few - TRBJ1-1 TRBV20-1
TGCGCCAGCAGCACCTCAGGGGCCCACACTGAAGCTTTCTTT CASSTSGAHTEAFF many - TRBJ1-1 TRBV5-1
TGTGCCAGCAGACCGGGACAGGGGTATCAGCCCCAGCATTTT CASRPGQGYQPQHF - TRBD1 TRBJ1-5 TRBV6-2/TRBV6-3
TGTGCCACCAGTGATTTCACCAGGACTAACACCGGGGAGCTGTTTTTT CATSDFTRTNTGELFF - - TRBJ2-2 TRBV24-1
TGTGCCAGCAGCTCCACTGAGACTAGCAAAGAGACCCAGTACTTC CASSSTETSKETQYF - TRBD2 TRBJ2-5 TRBV7-9
TGCAGTGCTAGAGATAAGGACAGTTGGGAAAAACTGTTTTTT CSARDKDSWEKLFF many - TRBJ1-4 TRBV20-1
TGTGCCAGCAGTGAAGCGCTTCTGGAGGGAACGGGGACGGACACTGAAGCTTTCTTT CASSEALLEGTGTDTEAFF few - TRBJ1-1 TRBV2
TGTGCCAGCAGCCGTCTAGCGGGCTACGACAATGAGCAGTTCTTC CASSRLAGYDNEQFF few TRBD2 TRBJ2-1 TRBV7-9
TGCAGTGCTAGACTTGCTAGCGAGGCCACAGATACGCAGTATTTT CSARLASEATDTQYF many - TRBJ2-3 TRBV20-1
TGTGCCAGCAGTGATCGACAAGACAGGGTTACTGGGACCAACGTCCTGACTTTC CASSDRQDRVTGTNVLTF - TRBD1 TRBJ2-6 TRBV2
TGTGCCAGCAGCTTAGAATTGGGCACTGAAGCTTTCTTT CASSLELGTEAFF many - TRBJ1-1 TRBV11-2
TGTGCCAGCAGCCCACTAGATTACGAGCAGTACTTC CASSPLDYEQYF many - TRBJ2-7 TRBV7-9
TGCGCCAGCAGCCAAGAGGGCAGGGGACTTTACAATGAGCAGTTCTTC CASSQEGRGLYNEQFF many - TRBJ2-1 TRBV4-1
TGTGCCAGCAGAGATCCCGGGGTCCCCAAAAACATTCAGTACTTC CASRDPGVPKNIQYF - - TRBJ2-4 TRBV11-2
TGTGCCATCAATCGGGACGGATCCTACGAGCAGTACTTC CAINRDGSYEQYF many - TRBJ2-7 TRBV10-3
TGCAGTGCTAGAGAACTAGCGGGCTACGAGCAGTACTTC CSARELAGYEQYF many TRBD2 TRBJ2-7 TRBV20-1
TGTGCCAGTACCATAGGGAGCTCTGGAAACACCATATATTTT CASTIGSSGNTIYF - - TRBJ1-3 TRBV19
TGTGCCAGTAGTGGCAAACAGGGGGCTCAGCCCCAGCATTTT CASSGKQGAQPQHF many TRBD1 TRBJ1-5 TRBV19
TGTGCCAGCAGCCAAGATGGGGGCAGCCCTGAGACCCAGTACTTC CASSQDGGSPETQYF - - TRBJ2-5 TRBV4-2
TGTGCCTGGAGTGTACTTGGGGGAAGCACAGATACGCAGTATTTT CAWSVLGGSTDTQYF many - TRBJ2-3 TRBV30
TGCAGCGTTGAAGATGTTTCAGCCGAAGCTTTCTTT CSVEDVSAEAFF many - TRBJ1-1 TRBV29-1
TGTGCCAGTAGTATTGGACTTAGCACCGGGGAGCTGTTTTTT CASSIGLSTGELFF - - TRBJ2-2 TRBV19
TGTGCCAGCAGCTTTAGCGGACACGCGGCCAAAAACATTCAGTACTTC CASSFSGHAAKNIQYF many - TRBJ2-4 TRBV12-3/TRBV12-4
TGTGCCATCAGTGAGACCGGGACAGAAGCTTTCTTT CAISETGTEAFF - - TRBJ1-1 TRBV10-3
TGTGCCACCAGCAGGTTTAGACAGGGGGGTGGGGAGCAGTACTTC CATSRFRQGGGEQYF few TRBD1 TRBJ2-7 TRBV15
TGTGCCAGCAGTGATGGACGGTCGCAGTTCGGCTATGGCTACACCTTC CASSDGRSQFGYGYTF few - TRBJ1-2 TRBV2
TGTGCCAGCAGTAGGGTAGCGGGAGGCCTGAGCTCCTACGAGCAGTACTTC CASSRVAGGLSSYEQYF few TRBD2 TRBJ2-7 TRBV14
TGTGCCAGCAGTTTATTTGGTTCCGAGCAGTGCTTC CASSLFGSEQCF - - TRBJ2-7 TRBV28
TGTGCCAGTACCCCCATCCCCCAGTCGAATGAGCAGTTCTTC CASTPIPQSNEQFF few - TRBJ2-1 TRBV19
TGTGCCAGCAGTACGACAGGGCCGGAGGGGATAAGTGGCAATCAGCCCCAGCATTTT CASSTTGPEGISGNQPQHF few TRBD1 TRBJ1-5 TRBV28
TGTGCCAGCAGTTCCCGGGATTTCACAGATACGCAGTATTTT CASSSRDFTDTQYF many - TRBJ2-3 TRBV28
TGTGCCAGTAGTATCGCCGGGAGGGGAGGCTACAAGGGGTTCTCCTACGAGCAGTACTTC CASSIAGRGGYKGFSYEQYF - TRBD2 TRBJ2-7 TRBV19
TGTGCCAGCAGGACCGGGACTGCCTATGGCTACACCTTC CASRTGTAYGYTF - - TRBJ1-2 TRBV6-1
TGCAGTGCTAGACTAGCGGGATACGAGCAGTACTTC CSARLAGYEQYF many TRBD2 TRBJ2-7 TRBV20-1
TGTGCCAGCAGGGGATACACAGATACGCAGTATTTT CASRGYTDTQYF many - TRBJ2-3 TRBV2
TGTGCCTGGTCCGGGTGGGGGGACAGCCAAAGCACAGATACGCAGTATTTT CAWSGWGDSQSTDTQYF many - TRBJ2-3 TRBV30
TGTGCCAGCGTCTCCACCGTCCGGGGCGGGGAGCTGTTTTTT CASVSTVRGGELFF few - TRBJ2-2 TRBV3-1
TGCAGCGTTGCGGGGGGGTATACGGACACTGAAGCTTTCTTT CSVAGGYTDTEAFF many - TRBJ1-1 TRBV29-1
TGCAGTGCTAGAGATCTTGGGGAACCCCTCTACGAGCAGTACTTC CSARDLGEPLYEQYF few - TRBJ2-7 TRBV20-1
TGTGCCAGCAGCTCCGTGTCATCTGGAGGCGGCGAGCAGTACTTC CASSSVSSGGGEQYF few - TRBJ2-7 TRBV7-9
TGTGCCAGCAGTTACAGGTGGACAGGGGGCAACTATGGCTACACCTTC CASSYRWTGGNYGYTF - TRBD1 TRBJ1-2 TRBV6-6
TGTGCCAGTAGTATCGTTGGACAGGGGGAGGGTGAGCAGTTCTTC CASSIVGQGEGEQFF - TRBD1 TRBJ2-1 TRBV19
TGTGCCAGCAGTTACTCGGACAGGGCCAATCAGCCCCAGCATTTT CASSYSDRANQPQHF many TRBD1 TRBJ1-5 TRBV6-2/TRBV6-3
TGCGCCAGCAGTCTAAGGCGGGGGCTGAACACCGGGGAGCTGTTTTTT CASSLRRGLNTGELFF - - TRBJ2-2 TRBV4-1